This section outlines one T cell receptor (beta chain) sequence together with its context. Germline V lookup: CDR1 DFQATT, CDR2 SNEGSKA (reference sequence). The CDR3 covers 11 residues. This specimen comes from a study of CD8 T cells in Susac syndrome. The RNA, about 0.5 to 1 ug, was put through reverse transcription using random hexamers. TCRdb re-derived calls from the immunoSEQ multiplex PCR reads in MiXCR, one entry per CDR3 protein. This repertoire shows under 80,000 distinct CDR3 sequences, less than 95% found once; its top ten account for roughly 0.42%. The V and J genes are TRBV20-1 and TRBJ2-5, with unresolved D. This receptor was obtained from a human donor with multiple sclerosis. The sample comprised CD8+ T cells from PBMCs. The CDR3 spells CTPSPGETQYF. The CDR3 coding sequence is TGCACTCCTTCTCCGGGAGAGACCCAGTACTTC.